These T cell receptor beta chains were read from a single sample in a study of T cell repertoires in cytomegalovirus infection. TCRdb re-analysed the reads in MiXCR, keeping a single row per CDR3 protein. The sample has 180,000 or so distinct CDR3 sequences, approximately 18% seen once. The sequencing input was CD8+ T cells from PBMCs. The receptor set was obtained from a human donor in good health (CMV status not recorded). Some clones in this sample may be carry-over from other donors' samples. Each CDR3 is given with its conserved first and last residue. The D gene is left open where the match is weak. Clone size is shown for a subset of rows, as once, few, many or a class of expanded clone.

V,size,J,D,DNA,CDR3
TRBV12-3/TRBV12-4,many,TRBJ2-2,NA,TGTGCCAGCAGCTCCCCCGGGGAGCTGTTTTTT,CASSSPGELFF
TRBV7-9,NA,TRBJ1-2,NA,TGTGCCAGCAGCTTAGCGCTAGAAGAGGGCTACACCTTC,CASSLALEEGYTF
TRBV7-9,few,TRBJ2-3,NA,TGTGCCAGCAGCGCCGCGTCGGATGTAGATACGCAGTATTTT,CASSAASDVDTQYF
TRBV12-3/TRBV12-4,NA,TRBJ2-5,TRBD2,TGTGCCAGCAGTAACCGGGTTAGCGGGGACCCCCGGGAGACCCAGTACTTC,CASSNRVSGDPRETQYF
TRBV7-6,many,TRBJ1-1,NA,TGTGCCAGCAGCCTGGAGGGCGGGTACACTGAAGCTTTCTTT,CASSLEGGYTEAFF
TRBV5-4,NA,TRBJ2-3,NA,TGTGCCAGCAGCTCGCGGGGACGTAGCACAGATACGCAGTATTTT,CASSSRGRSTDTQYF
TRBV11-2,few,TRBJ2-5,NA,TGTGCCAGCAGCCGGGACACACAAGAGACCCAGTACTTC,CASSRDTQETQYF
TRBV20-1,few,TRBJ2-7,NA,TGCAGGGCCCGGGACACCGGCTCCTACGAGCAGTACTTC,CRARDTGSYEQYF
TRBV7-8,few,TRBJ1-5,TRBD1,TGTGCCAGCAGCCCCCGAGGAGGGGACAGAATCAATCAGCCCCAGCATTTT,CASSPRGGDRINQPQHF
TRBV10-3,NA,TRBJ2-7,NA,TGTGCCATCAGTGAGACCCCACTAAGTGCCGAGCAGTACTTC,CAISETPLSAEQYF
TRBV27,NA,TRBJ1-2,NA,TGTGCCAGCAGTTTCTCACGACAGGACCTCTATGGCTACACCTTC,CASSFSRQDLYGYTF
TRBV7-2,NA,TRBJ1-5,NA,TGTGCCAGCAGCTCGATCCAGGGAATTCAGCCCCAGCATTTT,CASSSIQGIQPQHF
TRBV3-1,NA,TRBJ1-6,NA,TGTACCAGCAGCCAAAGGAGGGCGGTTCCGAGCTCCTATAATTCACCCCTCCACTTT,CTSSQRRAVPSSYNSPLHF
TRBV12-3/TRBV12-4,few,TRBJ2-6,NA,TGTGCCAGCAGCCCAGAAGGGTGGGGGGCCAACGTCCTGACTTTC,CASSPEGWGANVLTF
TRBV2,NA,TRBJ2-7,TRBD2,TGTGCCAGCACCGGGGGGGAAGAGCAGTACTTC,CASTGGEEQYF
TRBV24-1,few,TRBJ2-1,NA,TGTGCCACCAGTGATCGTAGGACAGCGGGGAATGAGCAGTTCTTC,CATSDRRTAGNEQFF
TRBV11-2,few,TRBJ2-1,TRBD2,TGTGCCAGCAACCTACCGGGACTAACCTACAATGAGCAGTTCTTC,CASNLPGLTYNEQFF